A selection of T cell receptor beta chains follows, all from one sample in a study of early T cells in non-severe SARS-CoV-2 infection. TCRdb re-derived calls from the 5' RACE reads in MiXCR, one entry per CDR3 protein. Among under 25,000 distinct CDR3 sequences listed, about 5% were seen once. Sequenced material: whole blood. All receptors derive from an adult who was a healthcare worker with PCR-confirmed SARS-CoV-2 infection or an uninfected control (not recorded which). The CDR3 runs from the conserved cysteine through the conserved F or W. The order of the fields is CDR3 DNA, CDR3 protein, J gene, D gene, V gene, clone size. D genes are given only for firm matches. Rows give clone size only sometimes, using once, few, many, or a class for an expanded clone.

TGTGCCAGCCGGGACAGGGGGCCATCCACAGATACGCAGTATTTT | CASRDRGPSTDTQYF | TRBJ2-3 | TRBD1 | TRBV18 | -
TGTGCCAGCAGCTTAGCCCAGGGGAACACTGAAGCTTTCTTT | CASSLAQGNTEAFF | TRBJ1-1 | - | TRBV7-9 | many
TGTGCCAGCAGCCCATCCCGAAGCGGGGGGATCTCCTACGAGCAGTACTTC | CASSPSRSGGISYEQYF | TRBJ2-7 | TRBD2 | TRBV3-1 | many
TGTGCCAGCAGCCCATGGAACGGGGATGAAAAACTGTTTTTT | CASSPWNGDEKLFF | TRBJ1-4 | - | TRBV11-2 | many
TGCGCCAGCAGCTTGGACAGGGGTTTTAGCGAGCAGTACTTC | CASSLDRGFSEQYF | TRBJ2-7 | TRBD1 | TRBV5-1 | many
TGCGCCAGCAGCTTGGCCGGGGGGGCGCAAGAAAAACTGTTTTTT | CASSLAGGAQEKLFF | TRBJ1-4 | - | TRBV5-1 | -
TGTGCCAGCAGCCCCGAGGGGACAGGAGGGTCGAACATTCAGTACTTC | CASSPEGTGGSNIQYF | TRBJ2-4 | TRBD1 | TRBV7-6 | many
TGTGCCAGCAGCTTAGGGGGACAGGGGGCGAATGAGCAGTTCTTC | CASSLGGQGANEQFF | TRBJ2-1 | TRBD1 | TRBV11-3 | many
TGTGCTAGTGGTTCTAGCGGTTACAATGAGCAGTTCTTC | CASGSSGYNEQFF | TRBJ2-1 | TRBD2 | TRBV12-5 | many
TGTGCCAGCAGCCCCAGGGCTCGCTACGAGCAGTACTTC | CASSPRARYEQYF | TRBJ2-7 | - | TRBV11-2 | few
TGCAGCTTATCGGACAGGGGAGGCTATGGCTACACCTTC | CSLSDRGGYGYTF | TRBJ1-2 | TRBD1 | TRBV29-1 | few
TGTGCCAGCAGCTTAGCGTCCTCTGGAAACACCATATATTTT | CASSLASSGNTIYF | TRBJ1-3 | - | TRBV5-4 | many
TGCAGCGTAACAGAGGGGTATTACGGGACCGGGGAGCTGTTTTTT | CSVTEGYYGTGELFF | TRBJ2-2 | - | TRBV29-1 | many
TGTGCCAGCAGTTACTCGAGGCCGCGCACGGCAGCCAGCACAGATACGCAGTATTTT | CASSYSRPRTAASTDTQYF | TRBJ2-3 | - | TRBV6-5 | many
TGTGCCAGCAGCCCCGGACAGGGAAGGGAGACCCAGTACTTC | CASSPGQGRETQYF | TRBJ2-5 | TRBD1 | TRBV9 | few
TGCAGCTCGATTAGGAATTCGGCGACAGATACGCAGTATTTT | CSSIRNSATDTQYF | TRBJ2-3 | - | TRBV29-1 | few
TGTGCCAGCAGTAGAGGGACAGGCACTAGCACAGATACGCAGTATTTT | CASSRGTGTSTDTQYF | TRBJ2-3 | TRBD1 | TRBV27 | many
TGTGCCAGCAGCCAACCGGGGAATGAGCAGTTCTTC | CASSQPGNEQFF | TRBJ2-1 | - | TRBV3-1 | many
TGCAGCGTTGAAGATTCGGGGACAGGGGGCGTGAATGAGCAGTTCTTC | CSVEDSGTGGVNEQFF | TRBJ2-1 | TRBD1 | TRBV29-1 | many
TGTGCCAGCAGTTACCTGGACAGGATGGGGGACGAGCAGTACTTC | CASSYLDRMGDEQYF | TRBJ2-7 | TRBD1 | TRBV6-5 | medium-sized
TGTGCCAGCAGACATCAGGGTAGCTCTGGAAACACCATATATTTT | CASRHQGSSGNTIYF | TRBJ1-3 | - | TRBV28 | many
TGTGCCAGCAGTCCCCTTAGCGGTAAACCCTACGAGCAGTACTTC | CASSPLSGKPYEQYF | TRBJ2-7 | - | TRBV12-3/TRBV12-4 | -
TGTGCCAGCAGCCAAACAGATAGCAATCAGCCCCAGCATTTT | CASSQTDSNQPQHF | TRBJ1-5 | - | TRBV3-1 | few
TGTGCCAGTAGTATAACAGGCATGAACACTGAAGCTTTCTTT | CASSITGMNTEAFF | TRBJ1-1 | - | TRBV19 | many